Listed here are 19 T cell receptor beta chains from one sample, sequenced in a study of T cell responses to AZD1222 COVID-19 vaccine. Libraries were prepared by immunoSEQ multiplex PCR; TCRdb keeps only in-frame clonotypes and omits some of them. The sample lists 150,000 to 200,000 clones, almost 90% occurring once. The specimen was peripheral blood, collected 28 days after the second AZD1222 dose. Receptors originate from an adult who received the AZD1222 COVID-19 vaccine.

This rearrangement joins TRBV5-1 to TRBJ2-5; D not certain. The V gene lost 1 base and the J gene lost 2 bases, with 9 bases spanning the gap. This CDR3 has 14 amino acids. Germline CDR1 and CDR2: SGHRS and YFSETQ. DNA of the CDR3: TGCGCCAGCAGCTTGAGGCGGCTTCAAGAGACCCAGTACTTC. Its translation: CASSLRRLQETQYF.

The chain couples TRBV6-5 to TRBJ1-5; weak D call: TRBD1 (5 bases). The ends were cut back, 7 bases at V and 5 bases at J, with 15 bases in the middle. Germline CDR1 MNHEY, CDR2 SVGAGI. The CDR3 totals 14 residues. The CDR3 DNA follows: TGTGCCAGCAAGAATCCGGGCAGGGATCAGCCCCAGCATTTT. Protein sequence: CASKNPGRDQPQHF.

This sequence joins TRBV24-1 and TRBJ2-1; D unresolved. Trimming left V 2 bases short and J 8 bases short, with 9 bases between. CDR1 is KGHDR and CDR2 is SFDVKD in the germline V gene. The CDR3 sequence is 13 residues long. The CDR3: CATSDSTLHEQFF. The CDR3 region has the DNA TGTGCCACCAGTGATTCGACACTACATGAGCAGTTCTTC.

CDR3 region: CASSSPTGNSPLHF. The CDR3 DNA reads TGTGCCAGCAGTTCACCCACGGGGAATTCACCCCTCCACTTT. V usage is TRBV6-5 and J usage is TRBJ1-6; D gene uncertain. Germline V CDR1 and CDR2: MNHEY, SVGAGI. The V end was cut by 4 bases, the J end by 7 bases, with 11 bases between. CDR3 length: 14 residues.

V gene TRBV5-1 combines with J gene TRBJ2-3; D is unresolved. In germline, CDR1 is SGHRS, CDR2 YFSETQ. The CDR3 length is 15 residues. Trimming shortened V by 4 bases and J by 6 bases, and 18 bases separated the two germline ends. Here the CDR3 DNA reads TGCGCCAGCAGCCCATTGGTCGAAAACTGGGATACGCAGTATTTT. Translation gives CASSPLVENWDTQYF.

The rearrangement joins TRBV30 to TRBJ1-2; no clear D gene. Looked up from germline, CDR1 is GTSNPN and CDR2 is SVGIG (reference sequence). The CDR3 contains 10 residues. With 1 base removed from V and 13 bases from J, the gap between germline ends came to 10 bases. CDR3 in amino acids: CAWSGTASTF. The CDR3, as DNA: TGTGCCTGGAGTGGGACCGCGAGCACCTTC. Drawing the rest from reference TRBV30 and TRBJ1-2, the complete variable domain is SQTIHQWPATLVQPVGSPLSLECTVEGTSNPNLYWYRQAAGRGLQLLFYSVGIGQISSEVPQNLSASRPQDRQFILSSKKLLLSDSGFYLCAWSGTASTFGSGTRLTVV.

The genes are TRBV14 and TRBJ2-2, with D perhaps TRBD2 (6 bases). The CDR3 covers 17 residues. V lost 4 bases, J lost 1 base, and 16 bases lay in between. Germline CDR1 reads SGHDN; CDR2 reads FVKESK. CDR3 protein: CASSPIQRLENTGELFF. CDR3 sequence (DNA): TGTGCCAGCAGCCCAATCCAAAGACTAGAGAACACCGGGGAGCTGTTTTTT.

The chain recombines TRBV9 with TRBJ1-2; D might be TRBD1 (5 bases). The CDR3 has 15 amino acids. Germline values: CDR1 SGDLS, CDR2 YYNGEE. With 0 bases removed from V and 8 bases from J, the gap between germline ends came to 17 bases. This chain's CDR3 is CASSVVSQGLGGYTF. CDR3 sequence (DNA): TGTGCCAGCAGCGTAGTCTCCCAGGGCTTGGGAGGCTACACCTTC.

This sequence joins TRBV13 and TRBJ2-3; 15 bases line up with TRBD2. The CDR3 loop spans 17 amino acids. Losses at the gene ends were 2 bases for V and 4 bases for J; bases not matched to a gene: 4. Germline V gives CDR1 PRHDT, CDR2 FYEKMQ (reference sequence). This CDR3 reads CASSLRGLAGGSDTQYF. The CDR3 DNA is TGTGCCAGCAGCTTACGGGGACTAGCGGGGGGTTCAGATACGCAGTATTTT.

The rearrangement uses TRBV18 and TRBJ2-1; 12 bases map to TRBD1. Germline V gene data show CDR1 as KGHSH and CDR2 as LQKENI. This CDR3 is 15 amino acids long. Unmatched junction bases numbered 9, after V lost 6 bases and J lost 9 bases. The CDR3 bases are TGTGCCAGCTCCGAGGGGACAGGGGGCTTGGGTGAGCAGTTCTTC. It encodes CASSEGTGGLGEQFF.

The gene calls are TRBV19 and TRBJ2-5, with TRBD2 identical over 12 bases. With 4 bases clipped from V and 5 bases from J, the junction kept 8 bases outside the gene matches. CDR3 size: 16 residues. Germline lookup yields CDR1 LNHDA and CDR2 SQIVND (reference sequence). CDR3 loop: CASSNGLAGSRETQYF. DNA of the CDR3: TGTGCCAGTAGTAACGGACTAGCGGGGTCGCGGGAGACCCAGTACTTC.

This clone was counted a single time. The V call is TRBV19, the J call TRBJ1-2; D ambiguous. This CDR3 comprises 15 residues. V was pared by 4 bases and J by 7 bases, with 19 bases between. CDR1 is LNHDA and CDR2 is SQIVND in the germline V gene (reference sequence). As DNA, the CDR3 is TGTGCCAGTAGTACCTTGACCCCAGCAACAACTGGCTACACCTTC. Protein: CASSTLTPATTGYTF.

This CDR3 is CASSLFMNMNTEAFF. CDR3 nucleotides: TGTGCCAGCAGTCTCTTTATGAACATGAACACTGAAGCTTTCTTT. The chain carries TRBV6-5 and TRBJ1-1, with D unresolved. Trimming left V 5 bases short and J 0 bases short, with 13 bases between. Germline CDR1 and CDR2: MNHEY and SVGAGI. This CDR3 spans 15 amino acids.

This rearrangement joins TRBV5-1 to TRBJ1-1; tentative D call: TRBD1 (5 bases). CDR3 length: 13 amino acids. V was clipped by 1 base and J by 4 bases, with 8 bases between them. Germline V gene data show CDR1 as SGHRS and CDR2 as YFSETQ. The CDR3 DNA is TGCGCCAGCAGCTTGAATAGGGGCACTGAAGCTTTCTTT. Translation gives CASSLNRGTEAFF. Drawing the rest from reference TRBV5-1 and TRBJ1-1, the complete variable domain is KAGVTQTPRYLIKTRGQQVTLSCSPISGHRSVSWYQQTPGQGLQFLFEYFSETQRNKGNFPGRFSGRQFSNSRSEMNVSTLELGDSALYLCASSLNRGTEAFFGQGTRLTVV.

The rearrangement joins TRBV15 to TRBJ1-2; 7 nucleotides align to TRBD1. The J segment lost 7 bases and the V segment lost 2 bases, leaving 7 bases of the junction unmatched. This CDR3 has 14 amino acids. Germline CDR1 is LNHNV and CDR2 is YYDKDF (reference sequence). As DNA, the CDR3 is TGTGCCACCAGCAGAAGACAGGGCGGGAGTGGCTACACCTTC. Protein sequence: CATSRRQGGSGYTF.

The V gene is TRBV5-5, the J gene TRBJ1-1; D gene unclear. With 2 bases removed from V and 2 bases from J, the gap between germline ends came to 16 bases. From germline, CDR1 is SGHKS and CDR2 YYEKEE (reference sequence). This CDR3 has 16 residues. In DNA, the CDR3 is TGTGCCAGCAGCTTCTTAGGGTCGGCGATCAACACTGAAGCTTTCTTT. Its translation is CASSFLGSAINTEAFF.

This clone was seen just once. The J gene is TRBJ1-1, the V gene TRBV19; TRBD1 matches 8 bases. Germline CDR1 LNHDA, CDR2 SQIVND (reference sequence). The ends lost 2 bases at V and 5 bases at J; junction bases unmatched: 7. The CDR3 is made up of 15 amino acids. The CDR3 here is CASSIPRDRGTEAFF. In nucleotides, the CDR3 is TGTGCCAGTAGTATACCAAGAGACAGGGGAACTGAAGCTTTCTTT.

CDR3 amino acids: CASSLELAGANTGELFF. CDR3 DNA sequence: TGTGCCAGCAGCTTGGAACTAGCGGGGGCGAACACCGGGGAGCTGTTTTTT. The chain joins TRBV5-4 to TRBJ2-2, with 11 nucleotides matching TRBD2. CDR1 is SGHNT, CDR2 YYREEE, per germline (reference sequence). V lost 0 bases and J lost 0; bases outside the gene matches: 1. The CDR3 extends over 17 amino acids.

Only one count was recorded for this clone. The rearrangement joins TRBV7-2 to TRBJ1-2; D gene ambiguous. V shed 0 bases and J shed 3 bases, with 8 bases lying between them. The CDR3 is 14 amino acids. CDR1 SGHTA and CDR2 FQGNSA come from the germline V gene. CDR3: CASSLAGKDYGYTF. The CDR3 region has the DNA TGTGCCAGCAGCTTAGCAGGGAAGGACTATGGCTACACCTTC. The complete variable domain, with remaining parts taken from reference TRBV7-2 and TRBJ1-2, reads GAGVSQSPSNKVTEKGKDVELRCDPISGHTALYWYRQSLGQGLEFLIYFQGNSAPDKSGLPSDRFSAERTGGSVSTLTIQRTQQEDSAVYLCASSLAGKDYGYTFGSGTRLTVV.